Listed below are T cell receptor beta chains from one sample, sequenced in a study of blood T cells in healthy people across ages. Using its own MiXCR run on the 5' RACE reads, TCRdb lists one record per CDR3 protein. The sample includes about 1 million distinct CDR3 sequences, 40% to 45% of them seen just once. The sequenced sample consisted of blood. The receptors originated from an older woman in good health. The CDR3 runs from the conserved cysteine through the conserved F or W. A D gene is named only where the DNA matches it firmly. Size is stated for part of the rows, as once, few or many counts, or as a class when the clone is expanded.

V gene	J gene	D gene	clone size	CDR3 protein	CDR3 DNA
TRBV7-2	TRBJ2-3	TRBD2	few	CASGTSGTTQYF	TGTGCCAGCGGAACTAGCGGGACAACGCAGTATTTT
TRBV7-9	TRBJ2-5	TRBD2	many	CASRTSGRPDQETQYF	TGTGCCAGCAGGACTAGCGGGAGGCCCGATCAAGAGACCCAGTACTTC
TRBV6-5	TRBJ1-2	-	many	CASSPGQTLNYGYTF	TGTGCCAGCAGCCCCGGACAGACATTGAACTATGGCTACACCTTC
TRBV27	TRBJ2-1	-	many	CASSPSMDSPRGQFF	TGTGCCAGCAGTCCCTCAATGGACAGTCCCCGGGGGCAGTTCTTC
TRBV9	TRBJ1-1	TRBD1	-	CASRVDDDRGNTEAFF	TGTGCCAGCAGAGTAGATGATGACAGGGGGAACACTGAAGCTTTCTTT
TRBV20-1	TRBJ2-7	-	many	CSARVEGINEQYF	TGCAGTGCTAGAGTAGAGGGGATTAACGAGCAGTACTTC
TRBV4-1	TRBJ1-4	-	-	CASSQETYEKLFF	TGCGCCAGCAGCCAAGAGACTTATGAAAAACTGTTTTTT
TRBV5-1	TRBJ1-1	-	-	CASSPAQGVVAEAFF	TGCGCCAGCAGCCCCGCTCAGGGTGTTGTGGCTGAAGCTTTCTTT
TRBV9	TRBJ2-7	-	few	CASSVGTPIGEQYF	TGTGCCAGCAGCGTAGGGACTCCGATCGGCGAGCAGTACTTC
TRBV20-1	TRBJ2-5	-	-	CGASNQRQETQYF	TGCGGTGCTAGTAACCAGAGGCAAGAGACCCAGTACTTC
TRBV27	TRBJ2-5	TRBD2	-	CASAIGTSGRYNEQYF	TGTGCCAGCGCAATCGGGACTAGCGGGAGGTACAATGAGCAGTACTTC
TRBV15	TRBJ2-7	TRBD2	few	CATSRLAGAYEQYF	TGTGCCACCAGCAGACTAGCGGGAGCCTACGAGCAGTACTTC
TRBV20-1	TRBJ2-1	TRBD2	few	CSAPGTSGGSYNEQFF	TGCAGTGCTCCTGGGACTAGCGGAGGCTCCTACAATGAGCAGTTCTTC
TRBV12-3/TRBV12-4	TRBJ2-7	TRBD2	-	CASSLNSGPTYEQYF	TGTGCCAGCAGTTTAAATAGCGGGCCGACCTACGAGCAGTACTTC
TRBV12-5	TRBJ2-3	TRBD1	once	CASGQGTGADTQYF	TGTGCTAGTGGTCAAGGGACAGGGGCAGATACGCAGTATTTT
TRBV18	TRBJ1-2	-	-	CASSPETGGYTF	TGTGCCAGCTCACCCGAAACAGGGGGCTACACCTTC
TRBV28	TRBJ1-4	-	-	CASSFRDSLEKLFF	TGTGCCAGCAGTTTTCGGGACTCCCTCGAAAAACTGTTTTTT
TRBV6-1	TRBJ2-5	TRBD2	-	CASSELAGARETQYF	TGTGCCAGCAGTGAACTAGCGGGAGCCAGGGAGACCCAGTACTTC
TRBV6-1	TRBJ2-3	TRBD2	once	CASDKREDTDTQYF	TGTGCCAGCGACAAGCGGGAGGACACAGATACGCAGTATTTT
TRBV16	TRBJ2-5	-	few	CASSQSSGQDLKETQYF	TGTGCCAGCAGCCAATCTTCGGGACAAGATTTAAAAGAGACCCAGTACTTC
TRBV6-5	TRBJ2-1	TRBD2	-	CASSNPGLAGEYNEQFF	TGTGCCAGCAGTAACCCGGGACTAGCGGGAGAATACAATGAGCAGTTCTTC
TRBV6-1	TRBJ2-3	TRBD1	few	CAGGQGESTDTQYF	TGTGCCGGGGGACAGGGTGAGAGTACAGATACGCAGTATTTT
TRBV10-3	TRBJ2-4	TRBD2	-	CAISEIGLAVGEQYF	TGTGCCATCAGTGAAATCGGACTAGCGGTCGGTGAGCAGTACTTC
TRBV7-2	TRBJ2-1	TRBD2	-	CASSEAGLAGRLQFF	TGTGCCAGCAGCGAGGCGGGACTAGCGGGAAGATTGCAGTTCTTC
TRBV18	TRBJ1-2	TRBD1	few	CASSPVGQLRDGYTF	TGTGCCAGCTCACCAGTGGGACAGTTAAGGGATGGCTACACCTTC
TRBV29-1	TRBJ2-7	-	few	CSVSGRAGRIDEQYF	TGCAGCGTTTCAGGTCGTGCCGGCAGGATCGACGAGCAGTACTTC
TRBV6-6	TRBJ1-4	-	-	CASSYGPGIEKLFF	TGTGCCAGCAGTTACGGGCCAGGGATTGAAAAACTGTTTTTT
TRBV10-3	TRBJ2-5	-	-	CAISARVEETQYF	TGTGCCATCAGTGCCAGGGTAGAAGAGACCCAGTACTTC
TRBV3-1	TRBJ2-3	TRBD2	few	CASSQDRPSGSIGTDTQYF	TGTGCCAGCAGCCAAGATCGGCCTAGCGGGAGTATCGGCACAGATACGCAGTATTTT
TRBV9	TRBJ2-3	TRBD2	-	CASSVASGSGATDTQYF	TGTGCCAGCAGCGTAGCGAGCGGGAGTGGTGCGACAGATACGCAGTATTTT
TRBV10-3	TRBJ1-2	TRBD1	-	CAISGEGARGYTF	TGTGCCATCAGTGGAGAGGGGGCACGTGGCTACACCTTC
TRBV20-1	TRBJ2-1	TRBD2	-	CSARDFRRLAGGQSEQFF	TGCAGTGCTAGAGATTTCAGGCGGCTAGCGGGAGGGCAATCCGAGCAGTTCTTC
TRBV6-6	TRBJ2-5	-	-	CASSVAGLQETQYF	TGTGCCAGCAGCGTCGCCGGCCTCCAAGAGACCCAGTACTTC
TRBV2	TRBJ2-1	TRBD2	-	CASRGLAGAEQFF	TGTGCCAGCCGAGGGCTAGCGGGAGCTGAGCAGTTCTTC
TRBV29-1	TRBJ1-2	TRBD1	once	CSAQGVETGGYTF	TGCAGCGCCCAGGGGGTGGAAACTGGTGGCTACACCTTC
TRBV12-5	TRBJ2-3	TRBD1	-	CASGWGDRDTDTQYF	TGTGCTAGTGGTTGGGGGGACAGGGACACAGATACGCAGTATTTT
TRBV20-1	TRBJ2-7	TRBD2	-	CSASWGGDEQYF	TGCAGTGCTAGTTGGGGGGGAGACGAGCAGTACTTC
TRBV7-3	TRBJ2-1	TRBD1	-	CASSLRQGQGFNEQFF	TGTGCCAGCAGCTTACGTCAAGGACAGGGATTCAATGAGCAGTTCTTC
TRBV10-3	TRBJ1-1	-	few	CAISEIQVVNTEAFF	TGTGCCATCAGTGAGATCCAAGTGGTGAACACTGAAGCTTTCTTT
TRBV20-1	TRBJ2-3	TRBD2	few	CSARDVREGQADTQYF	TGCAGTGCTAGAGATGTGCGGGAGGGCCAAGCAGATACGCAGTATTTT
TRBV20-1	TRBJ2-5	-	-	CSASGEPALQETQYF	TGCAGTGCTAGCGGCGAGCCCGCATTACAAGAGACCCAGTACTTC
TRBV29-1	TRBJ2-7	-	few	CSVDPAGISGEQYF	TGCAGCGTTGACCCTGCAGGGATCTCGGGCGAGCAGTACTTC
TRBV11-2	TRBJ2-5	TRBD1	-	CASSQGQGASVTQYF	TGTGCCAGCAGCCAGGGACAGGGGGCTAGTGTGACCCAGTACTTC
TRBV12-3/TRBV12-4	TRBJ1-1	-	few	CASSLDVGTEAFF	TGTGCCAGCAGCTTGGACGTCGGGACTGAAGCTTTCTTT
TRBV7-9	TRBJ1-2	-	-	CASSLETVGRNYGYTF	TGTGCCAGCAGCTTAGAGACGGTGGGACGGAACTATGGCTACACCTTC
TRBV27	TRBJ1-3	-	-	CASSATGHSGNTIYF	TGTGCCAGCAGTGCTACAGGACACTCTGGAAACACCATATATTTT
TRBV9	TRBJ2-1	TRBD1	few	CASSVGQGALNEQFF	TGTGCCAGCAGCGTAGGACAGGGGGCGCTTAATGAGCAGTTCTTC
TRBV10-3	TRBJ2-3	TRBD2	few	CAIGLAGESSTDTQYF	TGTGCCATCGGACTAGCGGGAGAGTCTAGCACAGATACGCAGTATTTT
TRBV24-1	TRBJ2-3	-	many	CATSDSGQRGDTQYF	TGTGCCACCAGTGACTCCGGACAGCGTGGAGATACGCAGTATTTT
TRBV28	TRBJ2-1	TRBD1	few	CASSLADRVGSYNEQFF	TGTGCCAGCAGTTTGGCAGACAGGGTAGGGTCCTACAATGAGCAGTTCTTC
TRBV4-2	TRBJ2-7	TRBD2	-	CASSRDLTSGSQLSYEQYF	TGTGCCAGCAGTCGAGACTTGACTAGCGGGTCGCAACTCTCCTACGAGCAGTACTTC
TRBV6-1	TRBJ2-7	TRBD2	-	CASRSHAGLAGYEQYF	TGTGCCAGCAGGTCTCACGCCGGACTAGCGGGCTACGAGCAGTACTTC
TRBV7-8	TRBJ1-1	-	-	CASSLGAAGNTEAFF	TGTGCCAGCAGCTTAGGTGCAGCTGGAAACACTGAAGCTTTCTTT
TRBV20-1	TRBJ2-7	-	-	CSARDARQRWYEQYF	TGCAGTGCTAGAGACGCTAGACAGAGATGGTACGAGCAGTACTTC
TRBV6-1	TRBJ2-7	-	-	CASSEYLYGYEQYF	TGTGCCAGCAGTGAGTACTTGTACGGGTACGAGCAGTACTTC
TRBV12-3/TRBV12-4	TRBJ1-4	-	-	CASSTLGGEKLFF	TGTGCCAGCAGTACCCTGGGGGGTGAAAAACTGTTTTTT
TRBV7-2	TRBJ2-2	-	once	CASSHLGRTNTGELFF	TGTGCCAGCAGCCATTTAGGCAGGACTAACACCGGGGAGCTGTTTTTT
TRBV21-1	TRBJ2-7	-	-	CASRQGCEQYF	TGTGCCAGCAGACAGGGGTGCGAGCAGTACTTC